This TCR beta chain was recorded in a study of beta chain features in type 1 diabetes. Findings of the study overall: Within each of all four CD4+ subsets, Type 1 diabetes patients had TCRB CDR3s that were moderately but significantly shorter.

Germline lookup yields CDR1 SGHRS and CDR2 YFSETQ. J gave up 4 bases and V 2 bases, and 7 bases lay outside the gene matches. This CDR3 is built from 16 residues. Turning to this clone: Its specificity is unknown.

Every isolated RNA sample was fully reverse transcribed, so sequencing captured expressed TCRB transcripts. Clones were sequenced by immunoSEQ multiplex PCR, and TCRdb holds only the in-frame ones, with some missing. The sample lists about 160,000 clones; 7% to 9.5% were seen once. The material sequenced was central memory CD4+ T cells from blood. This chain joins TRBV5-1 and TRBJ2-3; 10 bases are shared with TRBD2. The sequence came from a woman in her twenties or thirties with type 1 diabetes. CDR3 nucleotide sequence: TGCGCCAGCAGCTTTAGCCTAGCGGGAGATTCAGATACGCAGTATTTT. Its protein product is CASSFSLAGDSDTQYF.